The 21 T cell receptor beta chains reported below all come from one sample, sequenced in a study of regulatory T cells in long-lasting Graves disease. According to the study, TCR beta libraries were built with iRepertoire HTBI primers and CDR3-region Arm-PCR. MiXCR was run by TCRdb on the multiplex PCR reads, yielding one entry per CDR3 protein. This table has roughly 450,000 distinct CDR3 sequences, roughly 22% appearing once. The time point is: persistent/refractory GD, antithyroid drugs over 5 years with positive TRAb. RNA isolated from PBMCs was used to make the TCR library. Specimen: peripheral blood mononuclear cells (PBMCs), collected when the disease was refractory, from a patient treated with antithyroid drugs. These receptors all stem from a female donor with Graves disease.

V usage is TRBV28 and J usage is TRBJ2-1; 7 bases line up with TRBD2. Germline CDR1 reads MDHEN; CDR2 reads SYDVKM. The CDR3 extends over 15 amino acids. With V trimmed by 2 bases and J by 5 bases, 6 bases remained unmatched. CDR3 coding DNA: TGTGCCAGCAGTTTACGGGACTACTTAGACAATGAGCAGTTCTTC. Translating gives CASSLRDYLDNEQFF. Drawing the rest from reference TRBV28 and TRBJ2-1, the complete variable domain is DVKVTQSSRYLVKRTGEKVFLECVQDMDHENMFWYRQDPGLGLRLIYFSYDVKMKEKGDIPEGYSVSREKKERFSLILESASTNQTSMYLCASSLRDYLDNEQFFGPGTRLTVL.

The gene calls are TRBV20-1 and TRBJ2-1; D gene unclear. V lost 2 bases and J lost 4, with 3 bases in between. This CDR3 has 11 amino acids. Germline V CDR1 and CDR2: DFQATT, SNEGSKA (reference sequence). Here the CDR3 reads CSARYYNEQFF. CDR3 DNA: TGCAGTGCTAGATATTACAATGAGCAGTTCTTC.

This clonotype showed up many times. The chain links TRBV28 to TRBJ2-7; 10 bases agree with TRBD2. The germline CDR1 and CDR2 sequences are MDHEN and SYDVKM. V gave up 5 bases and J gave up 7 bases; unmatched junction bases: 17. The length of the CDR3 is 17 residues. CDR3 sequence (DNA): TGTGCCAGCAGTCCCCTACTAAAGCGGGAGGGGAAGTGGGAGCAGTACTTC. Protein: CASSPLLKREGKWEQYF.

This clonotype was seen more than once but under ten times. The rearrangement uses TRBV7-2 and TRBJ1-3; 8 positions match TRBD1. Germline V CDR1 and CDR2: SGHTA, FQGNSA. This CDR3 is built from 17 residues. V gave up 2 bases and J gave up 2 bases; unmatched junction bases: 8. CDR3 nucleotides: TGTGCCAGCAGCTTACAAGCCGGGACAGGAGCTGGAAACACCATATATTTT. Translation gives CASSLQAGTGAGNTIYF.

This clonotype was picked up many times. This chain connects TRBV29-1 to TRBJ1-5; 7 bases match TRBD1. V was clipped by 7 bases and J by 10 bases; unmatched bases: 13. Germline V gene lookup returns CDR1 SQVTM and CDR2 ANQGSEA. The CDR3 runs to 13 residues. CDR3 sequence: CSAGGGEGEPQHF. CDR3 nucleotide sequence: TGCAGCGCAGGGGGTGGTGAGGGGGAACCCCAGCATTTT.

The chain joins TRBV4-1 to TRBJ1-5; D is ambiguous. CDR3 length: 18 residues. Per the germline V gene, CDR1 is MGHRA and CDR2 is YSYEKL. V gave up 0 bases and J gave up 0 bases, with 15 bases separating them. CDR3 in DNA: TGCGCCAGCAGCCAAGATTGGCCAGCTCAGCATAGCAATCAGCCCCAGCATTTT. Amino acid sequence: CASSQDWPAQHSNQPQHF.

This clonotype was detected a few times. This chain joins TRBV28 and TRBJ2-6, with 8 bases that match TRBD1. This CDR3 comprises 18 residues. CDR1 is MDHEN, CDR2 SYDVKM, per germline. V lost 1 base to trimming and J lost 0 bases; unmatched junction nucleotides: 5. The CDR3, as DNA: TGTGCCAGCAGTTTATTAGGACAGGGAGTCTCTGGGGCCAACGTCCTGACTTTC. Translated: CASSLLGQGVSGANVLTF.

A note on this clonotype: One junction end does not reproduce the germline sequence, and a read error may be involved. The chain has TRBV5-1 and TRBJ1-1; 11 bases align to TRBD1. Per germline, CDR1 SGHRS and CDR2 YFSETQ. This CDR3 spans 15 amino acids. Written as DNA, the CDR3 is TGCGCCAGTGGGACAGGGGGTTGGGGGAACACTGAAGCTTCCTTT. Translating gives CASGTGGWGNTEASF.

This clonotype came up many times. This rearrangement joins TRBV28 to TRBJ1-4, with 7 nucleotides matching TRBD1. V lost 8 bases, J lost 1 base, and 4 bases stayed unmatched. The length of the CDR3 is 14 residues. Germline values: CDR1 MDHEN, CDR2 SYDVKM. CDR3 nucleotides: TGTGCCAGCGGGTACAGGGGAACTAATGAAAAACTGTTTTTT. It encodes CASGYRGTNEKLFF.

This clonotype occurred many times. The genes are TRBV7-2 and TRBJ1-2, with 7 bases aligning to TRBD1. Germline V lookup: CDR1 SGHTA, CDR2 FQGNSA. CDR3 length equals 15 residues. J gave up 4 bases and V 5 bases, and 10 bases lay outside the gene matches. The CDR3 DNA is TGTGCCAGCAGCCCCCCGGGACAGCACTCCTATGGCTACACCTTC. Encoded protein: CASSPPGQHSYGYTF.

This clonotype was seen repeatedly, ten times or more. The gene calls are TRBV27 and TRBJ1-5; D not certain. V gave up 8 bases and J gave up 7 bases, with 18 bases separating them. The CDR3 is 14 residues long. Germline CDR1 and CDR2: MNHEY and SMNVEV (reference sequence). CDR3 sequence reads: CASATGLTGQPQHF. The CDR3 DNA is TGTGCCAGCGCGACGGGCCTTACTGGCCAGCCCCAGCATTTT.

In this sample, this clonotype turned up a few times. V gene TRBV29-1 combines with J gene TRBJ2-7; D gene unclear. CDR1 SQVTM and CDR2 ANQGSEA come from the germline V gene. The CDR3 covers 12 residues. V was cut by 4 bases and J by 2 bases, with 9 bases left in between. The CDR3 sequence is CSVVNLPYEQYF. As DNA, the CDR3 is TGCAGCGTTGTAAACCTACCCTACGAGCAGTACTTC.

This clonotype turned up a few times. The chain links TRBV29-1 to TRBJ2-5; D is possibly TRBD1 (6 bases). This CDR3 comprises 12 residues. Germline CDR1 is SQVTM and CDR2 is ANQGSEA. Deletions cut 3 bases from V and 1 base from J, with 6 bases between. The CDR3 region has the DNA TGCAGCGTTGAGGGGGCCCAAGAGACCCAGTACTTC. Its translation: CSVEGAQETQYF.

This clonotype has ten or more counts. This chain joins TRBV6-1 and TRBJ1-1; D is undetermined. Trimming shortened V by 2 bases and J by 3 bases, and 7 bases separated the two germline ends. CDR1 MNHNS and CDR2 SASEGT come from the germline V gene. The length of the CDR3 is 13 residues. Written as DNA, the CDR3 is TGTGCCAGCAGTGAAACCCGGGACACTGAAGCTTTCTTT. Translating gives CASSETRDTEAFF.

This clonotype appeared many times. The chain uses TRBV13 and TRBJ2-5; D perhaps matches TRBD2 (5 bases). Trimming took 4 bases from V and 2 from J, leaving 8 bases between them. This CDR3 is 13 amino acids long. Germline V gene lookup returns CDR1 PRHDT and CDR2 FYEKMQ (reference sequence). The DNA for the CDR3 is TGTGCCAGCAGCTCGCGGGCACAAGAGACCCAGTACTTC. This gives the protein CASSSRAQETQYF.

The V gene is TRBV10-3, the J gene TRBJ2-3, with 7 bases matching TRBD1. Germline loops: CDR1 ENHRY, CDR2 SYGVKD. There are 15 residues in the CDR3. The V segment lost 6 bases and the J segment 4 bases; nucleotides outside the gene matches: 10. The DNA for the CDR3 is TGTGCCATCAGGGGAAGACAGGGCCTCGCAGATACGCAGTATTTT. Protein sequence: CAIRGRQGLADTQYF.

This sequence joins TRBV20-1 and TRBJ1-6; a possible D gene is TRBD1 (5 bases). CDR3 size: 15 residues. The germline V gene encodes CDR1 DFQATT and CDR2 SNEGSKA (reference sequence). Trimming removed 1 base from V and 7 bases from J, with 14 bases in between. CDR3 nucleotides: TGCAGTGCTAGAGGAACCGGGACCGAGAATTCACCCCTCCACTTT. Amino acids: CSARGTGTENSPLHF.

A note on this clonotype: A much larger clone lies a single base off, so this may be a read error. The CDR3 coding sequence is TGTGCCAGCAGTTTGCTCCGGGACAGCAACGAGCAGTACTTC. It is translated as CASSLLRDSNEQYF. The genes are TRBV28 and TRBJ2-7; 7 nucleotides agree with TRBD1. With 3 bases clipped from V and 5 bases from J, the junction kept 7 bases outside the gene matches. The germline V gene has CDR1 MDHEN and CDR2 SYDVKM. The length of the CDR3 is 14 residues.

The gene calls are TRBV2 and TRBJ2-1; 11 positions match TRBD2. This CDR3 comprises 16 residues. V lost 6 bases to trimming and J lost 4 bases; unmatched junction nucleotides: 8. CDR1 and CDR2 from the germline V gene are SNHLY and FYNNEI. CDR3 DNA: TGTGCCAGCAGCAAAACTAGCGGGAGTTTGTACAATGAGCAGTTCTTC. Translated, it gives CASSKTSGSLYNEQFF.

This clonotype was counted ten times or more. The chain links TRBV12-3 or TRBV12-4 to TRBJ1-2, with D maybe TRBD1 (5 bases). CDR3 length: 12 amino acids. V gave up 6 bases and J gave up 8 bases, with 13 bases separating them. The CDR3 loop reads CASSSNTGGYTF. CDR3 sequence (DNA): TGTGCCAGCAGCTCAAACACAGGCGGCTACACCTTC.

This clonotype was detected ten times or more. CDR3 bases: TGTGCCAGCAGCTTAGAAGGGGACGGTTACGAGCAGTACTTC. It yields the protein CASSLEGDGYEQYF. The chain has TRBV7-2 and TRBJ2-7; D may be TRBD1 or TRBD2 (5 bases each). CDR3 length: 14 residues. Trimming shortened V by 1 base and J by 4 bases, and 11 bases separated the two germline ends. CDR1 is SGHTA, CDR2 FQGNSA, per germline.